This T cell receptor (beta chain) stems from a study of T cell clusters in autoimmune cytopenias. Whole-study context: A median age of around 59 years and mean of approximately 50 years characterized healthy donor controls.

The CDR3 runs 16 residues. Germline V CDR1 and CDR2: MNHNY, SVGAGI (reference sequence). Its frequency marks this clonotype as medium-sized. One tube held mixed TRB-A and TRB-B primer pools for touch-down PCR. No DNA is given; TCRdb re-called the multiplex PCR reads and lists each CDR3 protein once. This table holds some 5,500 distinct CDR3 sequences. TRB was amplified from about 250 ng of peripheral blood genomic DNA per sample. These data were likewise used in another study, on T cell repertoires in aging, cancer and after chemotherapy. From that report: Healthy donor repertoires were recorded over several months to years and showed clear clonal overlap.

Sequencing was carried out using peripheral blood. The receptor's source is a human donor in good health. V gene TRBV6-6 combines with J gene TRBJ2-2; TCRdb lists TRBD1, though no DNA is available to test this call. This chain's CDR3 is CASSSPGRTNTGELFF.